These 14 T cell receptor beta chains were all obtained from the same sample, sequenced in a study of T cells in Graves' hyperthyroidism and ophthalmopathy. Amplification of TCR beta CDR3 regions used RNA as the template. Initially, a first-round RT-PCR of the TCR CDR3 employed the HTBI primer set. TCRdb re-called the multiplex PCR reads through MiXCR, storing one row per CDR3 protein. The sample has about 520,000 distinct CDR3 sequences; around 21% are singletons. The sample taken for sequencing was blood. These TCRs come from a man aged 18 to 30 with Graves' hyperthyroidism.

V gene TRBV11-1 combines with J gene TRBJ1-1; no clear D. The CDR3 consists of 13 residues. Deletions cut 2 bases from V and 8 bases from J, with 12 bases between. Germline lookup yields CDR1 SGHAT and CDR2 FQDESV (reference sequence). DNA of the CDR3: TGTGCCAGCAGCTTAAACTGGAAAAGAGAAGCTTTCTTT. It codes for CASSLNWKREAFF.

This clonotype has only a few counts. The V and J genes are TRBV27 and TRBJ1-2; D may be TRBD1 (6 bases). The CDR3 loop spans 12 amino acids. Trimming took 4 bases from V and 7 from J, leaving 10 bases between them. CDR1 is MNHEY and CDR2 is SMNVEV in the germline V gene (reference sequence). CDR3 nucleotide sequence: TGTGCCAGCAGTTCCACAGGGATTGGCTACACCTTC. Amino acid sequence: CASSSTGIGYTF.

This clonotype was counted ten times or more. The V gene is TRBV24-1, the J gene TRBJ2-2; no definite D call. Germline assignment: CDR1 KGHDR and CDR2 SFDVKD. The CDR3 has 14 amino acids. Trimming shortened V by 4 bases and J by 8 bases, and 13 bases separated the two germline ends. CDR3 nucleotides: TGTGCCACCAGTGACGGGCCGGCGGCGGGGGAGCTGTTTTTT. It codes for CATSDGPAAGELFF.

This clonotype was seen many times. The V and J genes are TRBV5-1 and TRBJ1-5; possibly TRBD1 for D (6 bases). V lost 0 bases and J 5 bases, leaving 9 bases between the germline ends. This CDR3 is built from 14 residues. The germline CDR1 and CDR2 sequences are SGHRS and YFSETQ. CDR3 DNA sequence: TGCGCCAGCAGCTTGGGCAGGGGTGATCAGCCCCAGCATTTT. Protein sequence: CASSLGRGDQPQHF.

This clonotype was seen repeatedly, ten times or more. The V gene is TRBV6-5, the J gene TRBJ1-2; a possible D gene is TRBD1 (5 bases). CDR1 and CDR2 from the germline V gene are MNHEY and SVGAGI. V shed 6 bases and J shed 5 bases, with 19 bases lying between them. This CDR3 contains 15 residues. CDR3 in amino acids: CASSPLGPGEYGYTF. The CDR3 DNA is TGTGCCAGCAGCCCCCTGGGGCCGGGGGAATATGGCTACACCTTC.

This clonotype was observed many times. This rearrangement joins TRBV2 to TRBJ2-7, with unresolved D. From germline, CDR1 is SNHLY and CDR2 FYNNEI. V lost 1 base, J lost 3 bases, and 7 bases lay in between. The CDR3 runs to 13 residues. The CDR3 coding sequence is TGTGCCAGCAGTGAAGGATCTGTCTACGAGCAGTACTTC. This encodes CASSEGSVYEQYF.

This clonotype came up many times. The chain couples TRBV5-1 to TRBJ2-2; 8 positions match TRBD2. This CDR3 has 16 residues. Germline V lookup: CDR1 SGHRS, CDR2 YFSETQ. V lost 3 bases to trimming and J lost 4 bases; unmatched junction nucleotides: 8. CDR3 in DNA: TGCGCCAGCAGCTCTATAAGCGGGGGAGGCACCGGGGAGCTGTTTTTT. This codes for CASSSISGGGTGELFF.

This clonotype has ten or more counts. This chain joins TRBV28 and TRBJ2-5, with D possibly being TRBD1 (6 bases). V was pared by 5 bases and J by 3 bases, with 10 bases between. This CDR3 is 13 amino acids long. In germline, CDR1 is MDHEN, CDR2 SYDVKM. The CDR3 protein is CASSTGQKETQYF. In nucleotides, the CDR3 is TGTGCCAGCAGTACTGGACAGAAAGAGACCCAGTACTTC. Looking up the rest from reference TRBV28 and TRBJ2-5 gives the full variable domain: DVKVTQSSRYLVKRTGEKVFLECVQDMDHENMFWYRQDPGLGLRLIYFSYDVKMKEKGDIPEGYSVSREKKERFSLILESASTNQTSMYLCASSTGQKETQYFGPGTRLLVL.

This clonotype was counted ten times or more. The V and J genes are TRBV6-5 and TRBJ1-1; D remains ambiguous. With 9 bases removed from V and 2 bases from J, the gap between germline ends came to 13 bases. CDR3 size: 13 residues. Germline CDR1 reads MNHEY; CDR2 reads SVGAGI. The CDR3 spells CASRAGLNTEAFF. The CDR3 nucleotides read TGTGCCAGTCGGGCAGGCCTAAACACTGAAGCTTTCTTT.

The V call is TRBV2, the J call TRBJ1-5; D might be TRBD1 (6 bases). The CDR3 covers 14 residues. V was cut by 6 bases and J by 10 bases, with 19 bases left in between. Looked up from germline, CDR1 is SNHLY and CDR2 is FYNNEI. The CDR3 loop is CASRLYRELRPQHF. CDR3 coding DNA: TGTGCCAGCAGGCTCTACAGGGAGCTACGTCCCCAGCATTTT.

This clonotype was counted at least ten times. Being one base from a much bigger clone, this may be a read error. The CDR3 loop reads CASKTGTSGNTTYF. The CDR3 bases are TGTGCCAGCAAGACAGGGACCTCTGGAAACACCACATATTTT. The chain uses TRBV12-3 or TRBV12-4 and TRBJ1-3; 7 positions agree with TRBD1. The CDR3 has 14 residues.

The table lists this clonotype with many counts. The chain has TRBV16 and TRBJ2-7; either TRBD1 or TRBD2 may supply D (6 bases each). The length of the CDR3 is 15 residues. The V gene's germline CDR1 is KGHSY and CDR2 FQNENV. Trimming cost V 4 bases and J 0 bases, with 13 bases left between them. As DNA, the CDR3 is TGTGCCAGCAGCCTCCACGGGGGCAGCTCCTACGAGCAGTACTTC. Translating gives CASSLHGGSSYEQYF.

This clonotype showed up many times. In nucleotides, the CDR3 is TGTGCCAGCAGCTCTCCGCCTTCTGCTGGCTATGGCTACACCTTC. This translates into CASSSPPSAGYGYTF. The V call is TRBV13, the J call TRBJ1-2; no clear D. CDR3 size: 15 residues. The V gene's germline CDR1 is PRHDT and CDR2 FYEKMQ (reference sequence). V lost 4 bases and J 4 bases, leaving 16 bases between the germline ends.

Regarding this clonotype: Since a much larger clone is just one base distant, this may be a read error. This rearrangement joins TRBV10-3 to TRBJ1-1, with D possibly being TRBD1 (5 bases). Germline assignment: CDR1 ENHRY and CDR2 SYGVKD. The CDR3 consists of 14 residues. The CDR3 loop reads CAIRPLDTNTEACF. CDR3 nucleotides: TGTGCCATCAGGCCTTTGGACACGAACACTGAAGCTTGCTTT.